Reported below is one T cell receptor beta chain. Antigen: not known. The PCR made use of 60 Vbeta and 13 Jbeta primers. Clones were read by immunoSEQ multiplex PCR, and TCRdb kept only the in-frame ones, dropping some. The table shows roughly 150,000 clones, with over 80% occurring only once. This specimen comes from a study of cytomegalovirus exposure and HLA in healthy donors. General study results and limits: Common viral pathogens were later found to be apparently linked to several of the most significant clusters.

Germline V gene sequence: CDR1 MNHEY, CDR2 SMNVEV (reference sequence). V dropped 4 bases and J dropped 4 bases, with 11 bases sitting between them. The CDR3 spans 15 residues. This sequence joins TRBV27 and TRBJ2-6; no clear D gene. The material sequenced was PBMCs. The clonotype comes from a male donor in good health and CMV-seronegative. DNA for the CDR3: TGTGCCAGCAGTTCAGATTCGTCCGGGGCCAACGTCCTGACTTTC. Protein product: CASSSDSSGANVLTF.